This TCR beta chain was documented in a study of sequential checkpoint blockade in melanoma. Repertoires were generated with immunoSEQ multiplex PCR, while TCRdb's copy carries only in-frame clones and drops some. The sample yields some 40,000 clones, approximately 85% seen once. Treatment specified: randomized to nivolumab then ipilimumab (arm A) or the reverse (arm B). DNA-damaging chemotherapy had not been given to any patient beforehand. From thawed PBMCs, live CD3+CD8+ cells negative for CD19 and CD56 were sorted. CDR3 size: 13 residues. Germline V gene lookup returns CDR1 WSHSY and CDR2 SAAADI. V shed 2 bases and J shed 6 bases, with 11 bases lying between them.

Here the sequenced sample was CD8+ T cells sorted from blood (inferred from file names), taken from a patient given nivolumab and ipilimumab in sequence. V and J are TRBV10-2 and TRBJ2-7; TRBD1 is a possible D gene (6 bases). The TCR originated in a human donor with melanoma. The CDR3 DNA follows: TGCGCCAGCAGTGAGGGAACAGGGCCCGAGCAGTACTTC. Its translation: CASSEGTGPEQYF.